This T cell receptor (beta chain) was captured in a study of fetal regulatory T cell absence and autoimmunity. The CDR3 is made up of 18 amino acids. J lost 0 bases, V lost 2 bases, and 6 bases had no gene match. Germline CDR1 reads LNHDA; CDR2 reads SQIVND (reference sequence). Details on this clone: Its specificity is not known.

Study-level results: The oligoclonal enrichment was interpreted as supporting antigen-driven pancreatic autoimmunity before birth in IPEX syndrome. Some top pancreas TCR clones were over 85-fold enriched versus cord blood. Pancreas and cord blood did not differ much in TRB family usage.

Profiling relied on immunoSEQ multiplex PCR, and the TCRdb table lists in-frame clones only, not all of them. The sample contains around 45,000 clones, around 85% of which appear only once. The receptor comes from a newborn boy with IPEX syndrome. Material: cord blood. The chain combines TRBV19 with TRBJ2-6, with 8 bases matching TRBD1. The CDR3 DNA is TGTGCCAGTAGTATACAGGACAGGGAAGGCTCTGGGGCCAACGTCCTGACTTTC. This translates into CASSIQDREGSGANVLTF.